A single sample gave rise to the 2 T cell receptor beta chains below, sequenced in a study of shared clonotypes between healthy human individuals. Assay: immunoSEQ multiplex PCR; the TCRdb copy retains only in-frame clones and omits some. In the table there are about 2,200,000 clones, under 95% of which are singletons. CD8 cells classed as naive were CD45RO-negative and positively selected for CCR7, excluding terminally differentiated effector memory CD45RA+ cells. The sequenced sample consisted of naive CD8+ T cells from PBMCs. These receptors were obtained from a man aged 18 to 30 in good health. Some clones in this sample may be carry-over from other donors' samples.

The chain recombines TRBV5-4 with TRBJ2-4; D call uncertain. Trimming took off 3 bases at V and 2 bases at J, with 9 bases between the two ends. Germline lookup yields CDR1 SGHNT and CDR2 YYREEE (reference sequence). The CDR3 is 14 residues long. The CDR3, as DNA: TGTGCCAGCAGCTCGGGCGGCTCCAAAAACATTCAGTACTTC. Translating gives CASSSGGSKNIQYF.

This chain links TRBV28 with TRBJ2-7; no reliable D call. Germline V CDR1 and CDR2: MDHEN, SYDVKM. The CDR3 extends over 15 amino acids. Trimming shortened V by 6 bases and J by 1 base, and 16 bases separated the two germline ends. The chain's CDR3 is CASSLLLPGSYEQYF. For the CDR3, the DNA is TGTGCCAGCAGCCTCTTACTCCCCGGATCCTACGAGCAGTACTTC.